A single sample is the source of the 28 T cell receptor beta chains below, sequenced in a study of Graves' ophthalmopathy and Graves' hyperthyroidism. The TCR beta CDR3 regions underwent amplification from RNA transcripts. Following a first-round RT-PCR that used HTBI primers, a second-round multiplex PCR was carried out. TCRdb called the multiplex PCR reads again in MiXCR, with one record for every CDR3 protein. The sample shows roughly 410,000 distinct CDR3 sequences, approximately 15% of them seen only once. The sample taken for sequencing was peripheral blood. Receptors originate from a woman aged 18-29 years with stable Graves' hyperthyroidism.

In this sample, this clonotype turned up many times. The chain uses TRBV27 and TRBJ2-7, with a tentative D call TRBD2 (5 bases). The CDR3 length is 14 residues. The V end was cut by 6 bases, the J end by 3 bases, with 15 bases between. Per the germline V gene, CDR1 is MNHEY and CDR2 is SMNVEV (reference sequence). The CDR3, as DNA: TGTGCCAGCAGCCTTAAGAGGGCAAGCTACGAGCAGTACTTC. It is translated as CASSLKRASYEQYF.

This clonotype was counted only a few times. The rearrangement links TRBV19 to TRBJ2-2; D remains ambiguous. This CDR3 contains 16 residues. Germline V gene sequence: CDR1 LNHDA, CDR2 SQIVND (reference sequence). Trimming shortened V by 10 bases and J by 3 bases, and 21 bases separated the two germline ends. This CDR3 reads CATTKAVRPHTGELFF. In DNA, the CDR3 is TGTGCCACCACAAAGGCGGTCAGGCCCCACACCGGGGAGCTGTTTTTT.

This clonotype was seen repeatedly, ten times or more. The V gene is TRBV11-3, the J gene TRBJ1-1, with D possibly being TRBD1 (5 bases). The CDR3 runs to 14 residues. CDR1 is SGHNT and CDR2 is YENEEA in the germline V gene. V was cut by 2 bases and J by 4 bases, with 11 bases left in between. The chain's CDR3 is CASSLRAGITEAFF. In DNA, the CDR3 is TGTGCCAGCAGCTTAAGGGCAGGGATCACTGAAGCTTTCTTT.

This clonotype has only a few counts. V and J are TRBV2 and TRBJ2-7; TRBD1 matches at 9 bases. The CDR3 covers 15 residues. The V and J ends lost 3 bases and 7 bases, in that order; junction bases with no gene match: 10. CDR1 SNHLY and CDR2 FYNNEI come from the germline V gene. DNA of the CDR3: TGTGCCAGCAGTGAGTTGGGACAGGGTTCGAGGGAGCAGTACTTC. This sequence encodes CASSELGQGSREQYF.

This clonotype occurred many times. The gene calls are TRBV7-9 and TRBJ1-2, with 7 bases matching TRBD1. Germline V gene data show CDR1 as SEHNR and CDR2 as FQNEAQ (reference sequence). The CDR3 is made up of 15 amino acids. V shed 4 bases, J shed 2 bases, and the junction held 7 bases outside the gene matches. In DNA form, the CDR3 reads TGTGCCAGCAGCTACCTGGCAGGGGGGAACTATGGCTACACCTTC. Translating it yields CASSYLAGGNYGYTF.

Regarding this clonotype: One end of the junction varies from germline; a read error may be responsible. This chain uses TRBV20-1 with TRBJ2-2, with 8 positions matching TRBD1. The CDR3 has 15 residues. Looked up from germline, CDR1 is DFQATT and CDR2 is SNEGSKA (reference sequence). This CDR3 reads CSAMYRGRNTVELFF. CDR3 coding DNA: TGCAGTGCTATGTACAGGGGGAGGAACACCGTGGAGCTGTTTTTT.

This clonotype was seen only a few times. An end of the junction does not agree with germline; a read error may underlie this. The chain couples TRBV6-2 or TRBV6-3 to TRBJ2-7, with no clear D. CDR1 MNHEY and CDR2 SVGEGT come from the germline V gene. This CDR3 has 12 amino acids. The CDR3 spells CASSLAPYDQYF. DNA of the CDR3: TGTGCCAGCAGTTTAGCCCCCTACGATCAGTACTTC.

The J gene is TRBJ1-1, the V gene TRBV5-5; D ambiguous. Between the trimmed V and J ends, which lost 0 bases and 0 bases, there was a span of 9 bases. This CDR3 has 15 residues. CDR1 is SGHKS, CDR2 YYEKEE, per germline (reference sequence). CDR3 bases: TGTGCCAGCAGCTTGGCCGCCCCTATGAACACTGAAGCTTTCTTT. This sequence encodes CASSLAAPMNTEAFF.

This clonotype has ten or more counts. The rearrangement links TRBV12-3 or TRBV12-4 to TRBJ2-2, with D uncertain. V gave up 2 bases and J gave up 5 bases, with 6 bases separating them. This CDR3 contains 13 residues. CDR3 DNA sequence: TGTGCCAGCAGTTTATTAAAGACCGGGGAGCTGTTTTTT. It is translated as CASSLLKTGELFF.

This clonotype was seen a few times. One end of the junction varies from germline; a read error may be responsible. V is TRBV18 and J is TRBJ1-2; no reliable D call. Germline CDR1 and CDR2: KGHSH and LQKENI. This CDR3 is 14 amino acids long. The CDR3 is CVSSPRTFDYGYTF. CDR3 sequence (DNA): TGTGTCAGCTCACCGAGGACCTTTGACTATGGCTACACCTTC.

This clonotype was observed at least ten times. At one of its ends the junction is not consistent with the germline gene, which may arise from a read error. V gene TRBV19 combines with J gene TRBJ1-1; D gene unclear. Germline CDR1 reads LNHDA; CDR2 reads SQIVND (reference sequence). The CDR3 runs 12 residues. The CDR3 nucleotides read TGTGCTAGTACAGCGGGGAGCGGTAAGGCTTTCTTT. Protein sequence: CASTAGSGKAFF.

This clonotype turned up a few times. The chain joins TRBV20-1 to TRBJ2-5; unclear D gene. Trimming took off 0 bases at V and 5 bases at J, with 13 bases between the two ends. Germline loops: CDR1 DFQATT, CDR2 SNEGSKA (reference sequence). The CDR3 has 14 amino acids. As DNA, the CDR3 is TGCAGTGCTAGAGAGTCGGTCGAGGCGGAGACCCAGTACTTC. Translating gives CSARESVEAETQYF.

J is TRBJ1-1 and V is TRBV27; D gene ambiguous. Trimming took off 7 bases at V and 1 base at J, with 10 bases between the two ends. The CDR3 runs 13 residues. Per germline, CDR1 MNHEY and CDR2 SMNVEV (reference sequence). CDR3 sequence (DNA): TGTGCCAGCATAGGATATCAGAACACTGAAGCTTTCTTT. Translating it yields CASIGYQNTEAFF.

This clonotype came up many times. This sequence joins TRBV28 and TRBJ1-1; 10 bases agree with TRBD1. The CDR3 has 13 residues. Unmatched junction bases numbered 3, after V lost 6 bases and J lost 5 bases. Germline V gene sequence: CDR1 MDHEN, CDR2 SYDVKM. CDR3 DNA: TGTGCCAGCAGCATGGACAGGGGGACTGAAGCTTTCTTT. As protein: CASSMDRGTEAFF.

This clonotype was counted a single time. The chain combines TRBV7-8 with TRBJ2-5; 9 nucleotides agree with TRBD1. Looked up from germline, CDR1 is SGHVS and CDR2 is FQNEAQ. CDR3 length: 17 amino acids. The J segment lost 4 bases and the V segment lost 4 bases, leaving 13 bases of the junction unmatched. CDR3 residues: CASSSGGGDRVLETQYF. CDR3 in DNA: TGTGCCAGCAGCTCTGGGGGGGGGGACAGGGTCTTAGAGACCCAGTACTTC.

This clonotype showed up many times. The chain joins TRBV2 to TRBJ1-1; D gene unclear. Per germline, CDR1 SNHLY and CDR2 FYNNEI. The CDR3 consists of 17 residues. The V gene lost 2 bases and the J gene lost 0 bases, with 16 bases spanning the gap. This chain's CDR3 is CASSEHPQIWMNTEAFF. As DNA, the CDR3 is TGTGCCAGCAGTGAACACCCCCAAATCTGGATGAACACTGAAGCTTTCTTT. Together with reference TRBV2 and TRBJ1-1, the CDR3 gives the full variable domain: EPEVTQTPSHQVTQMGQEVILRCVPISNHLYFYWYRQILGQKVEFLVSFYNNEISEKSEIFDDQFSVERPDGSNFTLKIRSTKLEDSAMYFCASSEHPQIWMNTEAFFGQGTRLTVV.

This clonotype has just a few counts. The chain recombines TRBV5-1 with TRBJ2-5; D is perhaps TRBD2 (5 bases). The germline V gene encodes CDR1 SGHRS and CDR2 YFSETQ. The CDR3 spans 14 residues. The ends were cut back, 5 bases at V and 0 bases at J, with 11 bases in the middle. As DNA, the CDR3 is TGCGCCAGCAGTCCTCTAGCTTACCAAGAGACCCAGTACTTC. It is translated as CASSPLAYQETQYF.

This clonotype was observed at least ten times. The J gene is TRBJ1-5, the V gene TRBV4-1, with TRBD1 matching 8 bases. The CDR3 extends over 17 amino acids. Germline assignment: CDR1 MGHRA and CDR2 YSYEKL. J lost 2 bases, V lost 4 bases, and 10 bases had no gene match. This CDR3 is CASSLFGQGRGNQPQHF. In DNA, the CDR3 is TGCGCCAGCAGCCTTTTTGGACAGGGCCGTGGCAATCAGCCCCAGCATTTT.

This clonotype was counted at least ten times. The chain has TRBV29-1 and TRBJ2-7; tentatively, D is TRBD2 (5 bases). Per the germline V gene, CDR1 is SQVTM and CDR2 is ANQGSEA. This CDR3 is built from 16 residues. The V end was cut by 4 bases, the J end by 0 bases, with 19 bases between. The CDR3 DNA follows: TGCAGCGTTGGAGGAGGCCCTAAGATGGGCTCCTACGAGCAGTACTTC. This gives the protein CSVGGGPKMGSYEQYF.

This clonotype came up many times. The chain carries TRBV7-9 and TRBJ1-2; 11 bases agree with TRBD1. V was pared by 3 bases and J by 7 bases, with 7 bases of the junction left unmatched. Germline CDR1 and CDR2: SEHNR and FQNEAQ (reference sequence). This CDR3 region has 15 residues. In DNA, the CDR3 is TGTGCCAGCAGCTTGGGACAGGGGGTACTCGGTGGCTACACCTTC. Translation: CASSLGQGVLGGYTF.

The chain has TRBV7-2 and TRBJ1-2, with 10 bases fitting TRBD1. The germline CDR1 and CDR2 sequences are SGHTA and FQGNSA. There are 13 residues in the CDR3. V lost 5 bases and J lost 9; bases outside the gene matches: 6. CDR3 in amino acids: CASSADRGHSYTF. CDR3 bases: TGTGCCAGCAGCGCCGACAGGGGGCACAGCTACACCTTC.

This clonotype occurred many times. The chain joins TRBV12-3 or TRBV12-4 to TRBJ2-2; D is ambiguous. Trimming stripped 2 bases from V and 3 bases from J, with 10 bases between. This CDR3 is built from 15 residues. CDR3 region: CASSLRGVDTGELFF. CDR3 bases: TGTGCCAGCAGTTTAAGAGGAGTGGACACCGGGGAGCTGTTTTTT.

This clonotype was recorded many times. J is TRBJ2-2 and V is TRBV9; no firm D call. The CDR3 length is 13 residues. Trimming shortened V by 0 bases and J by 3 bases, and 3 bases separated the two germline ends. In germline, CDR1 is SGDLS, CDR2 YYNGEE. CDR3 nucleotides: TGTGCCAGCAGCGTAGGTGACACCGGGGAGCTGTTTTTT. Translating gives CASSVGDTGELFF.

The table lists this clonotype with many counts. The gene calls are TRBV20-1 and TRBJ2-7; tentative D call: TRBD2 (6 bases). There are 14 residues in the CDR3. Trimming left V 3 bases short and J 0 bases short, with 12 bases between. The germline CDR1 and CDR2 sequences are DFQATT and SNEGSKA (reference sequence). The chain's CDR3 is CSARRAGSSYEQYF. The CDR3 bases are TGCAGTGCTAGGAGGGCGGGGAGCTCCTACGAGCAGTACTTC.

The rearrangement links TRBV7-3 to TRBJ2-2, with 9 bases aligning to TRBD1. Germline CDR1 reads SGHTA; CDR2 reads FQGTGA. Unmatched junction bases numbered 4, after V lost 5 bases and J lost 6 bases. This CDR3 has 14 amino acids. CDR3 bases: TGTGCCAGCAGCGCTACAGGGGGCTCCGGGGAGCTGTTTTTT. This translates into CASSATGGSGELFF. Full variable domain (rest looked up from reference TRBV7-3 and TRBJ2-2): GAGVSQTPSNKVTEKGKYVELRCDPISGHTALYWYRQSLGQGPEFLIYFQGTGAADDSGLPNDRFFAVRPEGSVSTLKIQRTERGDSAVYLCASSATGGSGELFFGEGSRLTVL.

The chain carries TRBV12-5 and TRBJ2-7, with D unresolved. The germline gives CDR1 LGHNT, CDR2 FRNRAP. The CDR3 contains 16 residues. V was pared by 5 bases and J by 1 base, with 18 bases between. For the CDR3, the DNA is TGTGCTAGTGGTCCCCCGATTAGGACCTTTTCCTACGAGCAGTACTTC. Translated: CASGPPIRTFSYEQYF.

This clonotype was seen at least ten times. The chain combines TRBV2 with TRBJ2-4; maybe TRBD1 (6 bases). The germline V gene has CDR1 SNHLY and CDR2 FYNNEI. This CDR3 is 12 amino acids long. Trimming removed 6 bases at V and 6 bases at J, with 9 bases between. The CDR3 nucleotides are TGTGCCAGCAGGGGACATTCAAACATTCAGTACTTC. The encoded protein is CASRGHSNIQYF.

This clonotype has ten or more counts. The CDR3 DNA reads TGCAGCGTTGTGAGGCTAGCGGGGGCGTCGGAGCAGTACTTC. Translating it yields CSVVRLAGASEQYF. This chain uses TRBV29-1 with TRBJ2-7, with 10 bases identical to TRBD2. The V gene end was trimmed by 4 bases and the J gene end by 7 bases; junction bases not matched to a gene: 10. CDR3 length: 14 amino acids. Looked up from germline, CDR1 is SQVTM and CDR2 is ANQGSEA.